The rows below give T cell receptor beta chains drawn from one sample of a study of blood T cell repertoires in COVID-19. Profiled with immunoSEQ multiplex PCR; TCRdb holds only in-frame clones, not every one. The sample has 71,000 or so clones; approximately 80% are singletons. The sample comprised peripheral blood. The source of these receptors is a middle-aged man with acute or convalescent COVID-19. Both conserved end residues are part of each CDR3. The D gene is left open where the match is weak. Not every row has a clone size; where given, it reads once, few, many or a size class.

abundance	d_gene	v_gene	j_gene	CDR3nt	CDR3aa
NA	TRBD1	TRBV5-1	TRBJ1-4	TGCGCCAGCAGCTTGTCTATGGGACAGACTAATGAAAAACTGTTTTTT	CASSLSMGQTNEKLFF
few	NA	TRBV4-3	TRBJ1-2	TGCGCCAGCAGCCAAGAATTGGCCCGGGATGGCTACACCTTC	CASSQELARDGYTF
NA	TRBD1	TRBV29-1	TRBJ1-1	TGCAGCGTCAACAGGGGGCGGACTGAAGCTTTCTTT	CSVNRGRTEAFF
NA	TRBD2	TRBV2	TRBJ2-7	TGTGCCAGCAGGGAGCGGGAGGGATTCAGCTCCTACGAGCAGTACTTC	CASREREGFSSYEQYF
NA	TRBD2	TRBV5-6	TRBJ2-3	TGTGCCAGCAGCCATAGACTAGCGAGTAGCACAGATACGCAGTATTTT	CASSHRLASSTDTQYF
NA	TRBD1	TRBV6-4	TRBJ2-1	TGTGCCAGCAGCCCCGAGACAGGGAACAATGAGCAGTTCTTC	CASSPETGNNEQFF
once	TRBD1	TRBV7-9	TRBJ1-2	TGTGCCAGCAGCTTAGGAGGGGGCGACTATGGCTACACCTTC	CASSLGGGDYGYTF
NA	TRBD1	TRBV4-1	TRBJ1-1	TGCGCCAGCAGCCGACCACAGGGGGCCGTGGACACTGAAGCTTTCTTT	CASSRPQGAVDTEAFF
NA	TRBD1	TRBV7-2	TRBJ1-2	TGTGCCAGCAGCCCAACTCCGGGACAGGGGTATGGCTACACCTTC	CASSPTPGQGYGYTF
NA	TRBD1	TRBV9	TRBJ1-2	TGTGCCAGCAACTCACAAGGGGGCAACTATGGCTACACCTTC	CASNSQGGNYGYTF
NA	NA	TRBV9	TRBJ2-1	TGTGCCAGCAGCCGCGGACTCACGAGCTCCTACAATGAGCAGTTCTTC	CASSRGLTSSYNEQFF
NA	NA	TRBV12-3/TRBV12-4	TRBJ1-2	TGTGCCAGCAGTTTACTGGACTCCTATGGCTACACCTTC	CASSLLDSYGYTF
NA	TRBD1	TRBV5-6	TRBJ1-1	TGTGCCAGCAGCCTGGGACAGGTAAATTCGGGTGTGGCTGAAGCTTTCTTT	CASSLGQVNSGVAEAFF
NA	TRBD1	TRBV10-3	TRBJ1-2	TGTGCCATCAGTTCAATCCCCCCGGGACAGGTCGCCATTAACTATGGCTACACCTTC	CAISSIPPGQVAINYGYTF
few	TRBD1	TRBV6-5	TRBJ1-3	TGTGCCGTAGGGGGCGGTCGGAACACCATATATTTT	CAVGGGRNTIYF
NA	NA	TRBV11-2	TRBJ1-5	TGTGCCAGCAGCTTAGACAGGGTGGATCAGCCCCAGCATTTT	CASSLDRVDQPQHF
NA	TRBD1	TRBV11-3	TRBJ1-2	TGTGCCAGCAGCTTAAATCGCGGACAGGGGGGCTACACCTTC	CASSLNRGQGGYTF
NA	NA	TRBV2	TRBJ1-6	TGTGCCAGCAGCGATGGACAGAGAAGCTATAATTCACCCCTCCACTTT	CASSDGQRSYNSPLHF
NA	NA	TRBV12-5	TRBJ2-3	TGTGCTAGTGGTTCTGACAGGCGGATAGATACGCAGTATTTT	CASGSDRRIDTQYF
NA	TRBD1	TRBV3-1/TRBV3-2	TRBJ1-1	TGTGCCAGCATAGTATCAGGGGGCCCTGGGGCTGAAGCTTTCTTT	CASIVSGGPGAEAFF
once	NA	TRBV29-1	TRBJ1-1	TGCAGCGCTGGAAGAGGGAACACTGAAGCTTTCTTT	CSAGRGNTEAFF
NA	NA	TRBV9	TRBJ1-2	TGTGCCAGCAGCGTCGGGGAGACTAACTATGGCTACACCTTC	CASSVGETNYGYTF
NA	NA	TRBV28	TRBJ2-7	TGTGCCAGCATTCCCCCAGCTAGTAGTTCCTACGAGCAGTACTTC	CASIPPASSSYEQYF
NA	TRBD1	TRBV11-3	TRBJ2-6	TGTGCCAGCAGTTGGCTGTGGGACAGGGGTAGCTCTGGGGCCAACGTCCTGACTTTC	CASSWLWDRGSSGANVLTF
NA	TRBD1	TRBV28	TRBJ1-2	TGTGCCAGCAGTTCCCGGGACAGGGGCGCTAGAGGCTATGGCTACACCTTC	CASSSRDRGARGYGYTF
once	NA	TRBV19	TRBJ1-5	TGTGCCAGTAGTATTCAGAGCGGGACCAATCAGCCCCAGCATTTT	CASSIQSGTNQPQHF
NA	NA	TRBV5-1	TRBJ2-1	TGCGCCAGCAGCCCTATCGTGACCTACAATGAGCAGTTCTTC	CASSPIVTYNEQFF
NA	TRBD1	TRBV28	TRBJ1-4	TGTGCCAGCAGAACCGGGACAGGGGGAGAGAAACTGTTTTTT	CASRTGTGGEKLFF
NA	NA	TRBV27	TRBJ1-5	TGTGCCAGCAGGCAGTTGAATCAGCCCCAGCATTTT	CASRQLNQPQHF
NA	NA	TRBV28	TRBJ1-1	TGTGCCAGCAGTTTCCCATTAGGTCGGGGAGCGAACACTGAAGCTTTCTTT	CASSFPLGRGANTEAFF
NA	TRBD2	TRBV2	TRBJ2-5	TGTGCCAGCAGGGGCTTATTGGGACTAGCGGGAGGGCCTGGGGAGACCCAGTACTTC	CASRGLLGLAGGPGETQYF
NA	NA	TRBV12-3/TRBV12-4	TRBJ2-1	TGTGCCAGCAGTTTAGTTCGGTACAATGAGCAGTTCTTC	CASSLVRYNEQFF
NA	TRBD1	TRBV28	TRBJ1-5	TGTGCCAGCAGTCTGAGACAGGGGGCGATTCAGCCCCAGCATTTT	CASSLRQGAIQPQHF
NA	TRBD2	TRBV27	TRBJ2-2	TGTGCCAGCAGAGGGGAGACTAGCGACACCGGGGAGCTGTTTTTT	CASRGETSDTGELFF
NA	TRBD1	TRBV5-8	TRBJ1-4	TGTGCCAGCAGCTCGACAGGGTGGGGTGAAAAACTGTTTTTT	CASSSTGWGEKLFF
NA	NA	TRBV10-1	TRBJ1-2	TGCGCCAGCAGTGGTCCAGGGCTCCATGGCTACACCTTC	CASSGPGLHGYTF
NA	TRBD1	TRBV18	TRBJ1-5	TGTGCCAGCTCACTCCAGCCGGGACAGAACGATATAGAATTTAGCAATCAGCCCCAGCATTTT	CASSLQPGQNDIEFSNQPQHF
NA	TRBD2	TRBV27	TRBJ2-2	TGTGCCAGCAGTTTATATCTAGCGGGAGGGCCTCTTGACACCGGGGAGCTGTTTTTT	CASSLYLAGGPLDTGELFF
NA	NA	TRBV24-1	TRBJ2-1	TGTGCCACCAGTGACTACGGGACTTCCGACAATGAGCAGTTCTTC	CATSDYGTSDNEQFF
NA	TRBD1	TRBV6-5	TRBJ1-2	TGTGCCAGCAGTTGGGACAGGGCCTATGGCTACACCTTC	CASSWDRAYGYTF
NA	TRBD1	TRBV9	TRBJ2-3	TGTGCCAGCAGCGTAGTACAGGGGACAGATACGCAGTATTTT	CASSVVQGTDTQYF
NA	TRBD1	TRBV7-8	TRBJ1-2	TGTGCCAGCAGCGGACAGGGGGCCTCTAGTTATGGCTACACCTTC	CASSGQGASSYGYTF
NA	NA	TRBV7-9	TRBJ2-7	TGTGCCAGCAGCTACGACACGGAGCAGTACTTC	CASSYDTEQYF
NA	NA	TRBV9	TRBJ2-3	TGTGCCACCACCCCGGGACTCAGCACAGATACGCAGTATTTT	CATTPGLSTDTQYF
NA	NA	TRBV5-5	TRBJ2-1	TGTGCCAGCAGCTCCCCCCATTCGTCGAAGGGGACCTACAATGAGCAGTTCTTC	CASSSPHSSKGTYNEQFF
NA	TRBD1	TRBV24-1	TRBJ1-5	TGTGCCACCAGTGAAGGGCAGGGGGGCAATCAGCCCCAGCATTTT	CATSEGQGGNQPQHF
once	TRBD2	TRBV7-6	TRBJ2-7	TGTGCCAGCAGCTTATCCGGACTAGGCTCCTACGAGCAGTACTTC	CASSLSGLGSYEQYF
NA	NA	TRBV7-8	TRBJ1-4	TGTGCCAGCAGCTTAGCGCAGGGTGGTGAAAAACTGTTTTTT	CASSLAQGGEKLFF
NA	NA	TRBV5-1	TRBJ1-5	TGCGCCAGCAGCCTCGGTCCCTCGGGTAATCAGCCCCAGCATTTT	CASSLGPSGNQPQHF
NA	NA	TRBV18	TRBJ1-2	TGTGCCAGCTCACCTAGGGGCTATGGCTACACCTTC	CASSPRGYGYTF
NA	NA	TRBV30	TRBJ1-1	TGTGCCTGGAGTCTCGGTCCCTTCGCGAACACTGAAGCTTTCTTT	CAWSLGPFANTEAFF
NA	TRBD2	TRBV19	TRBJ2-3	TGTGCCAGTAGTCGACAAAGACTAGCGTCTAGCACAGATACGCAGTATTTT	CASSRQRLASSTDTQYF
NA	NA	TRBV7-3	TRBJ1-1	TGTGCCAGCAGCTTAGGGGACTTCGGCGGGGCTGAAGCTTTCTTT	CASSLGDFGGAEAFF
NA	TRBD1	TRBV25-1	TRBJ2-7	TGTGCCAGCAGTGAATTTCGACCGAACGTGACAGGGGCGTACTTC	CASSEFRPNVTGAYF
NA	NA	TRBV7-2	TRBJ1-2	TGTGCCAGCAGCTTACCAGGATCTATCGGCTACACCTTC	CASSLPGSIGYTF
NA	TRBD1	TRBV24-1	TRBJ1-5	TGTGCCACCAGTGAAGCCGGGACAGCAAATCAGCCCCAGCATTTT	CATSEAGTANQPQHF
once	TRBD2	TRBV11-3	TRBJ2-1	TGTGCCAGCAGCCCGGGACTAGCGGGAACTAATGAGCAGTTCTTC	CASSPGLAGTNEQFF
NA	NA	TRBV6-5	TRBJ1-1	TGTGCCAGCAGCTCGCCCCTAAACACTGAAGCTTTCTTT	CASSSPLNTEAFF
NA	NA	TRBV9	TRBJ1-1	TGTGCCAGCAGCGTAGAGCCGACTTTGAACACTGAAGCTTTCTTT	CASSVEPTLNTEAFF
NA	NA	TRBV19	TRBJ1-5	TGTGCCAGTAGTGTCAGGGGAGCCAATCAGCCCCAGCATTTT	CASSVRGANQPQHF